This T cell receptor beta chain was profiled in a study of T cells in Graves' hyperthyroidism and ophthalmopathy. The germline gives CDR1 SEHNR, CDR2 FQNEAQ (reference sequence). With 11 bases removed from V and 5 bases from J, the gap between germline ends came to 15 bases. The CDR3 spans 12 residues. From RNA transcripts, TCR beta CDR3 regions were amplified. The TCR CDR3 was amplified in a first-round RT-PCR using the HTBI primer set. From the multiplex PCR reads, TCRdb called clonotypes with MiXCR, one entry per CDR3 protein. The repertoire holds roughly 500,000 distinct CDR3 sequences, with around 45% as singletons.

The rearrangement links TRBV7-9 to TRBJ2-5; tentatively, D is TRBD2 (5 bases). The specimen sequenced was peripheral blood or thyroid tissue (not recorded which). The TCR sequence derives from an adult woman with Graves' disease, either hyperthyroidism or ophthalmopathy (not recorded which). The CDR3 sequence: CAEENERETQYF. CDR3 nucleotide sequence: TGTGCCGAGGAGAACGAGCGGGAGACCCAGTACTTC. The full variable domain, completed using reference TRBV7-9 and TRBJ2-5, is DTGVSQNPRHKITKRGQNVTFRCDPISEHNRLYWYRQTLGQGPEFLTYFQNEAQLEKSRLLSDRFSAERPKGSFSTLEIQRTEQGDSAMYLCAEENERETQYFGPGTRLLVL.